Listed here are 24 T cell receptor beta chains from one sample, sequenced in a study of blood T cell repertoires in COVID-19. Profiling relied on immunoSEQ multiplex PCR, and the TCRdb table lists in-frame clones only, not all of them. The sample lists under 300,000 clones, 88% occurring once. Sequenced input: PBMCs or T cells enriched from blood (not recorded which). These receptors all come from a woman between 25 and 40 years old who had recovered from COVID-19.

V usage is TRBV28 and J usage is TRBJ1-5, with D hard to call. The CDR3 covers 15 residues. CDR1 and CDR2 from the germline V gene are MDHEN and SYDVKM. Trimming pared 5 bases from V and 1 base from J, leaving 12 bases between. For the CDR3, the DNA is TGTGCCAGCAGTCTCAACTCGTGGAGCAATCAGCCCCAGCATTTT. Protein product: CASSLNSWSNQPQHF.

The chain employs TRBV3-1 (or the pseudogene TRBV3-2) and TRBJ1-6; 7 bases agree with TRBD1. Germline V gene data show CDR1 as LGHDT and CDR2 as YNNKEL (reference sequence). V was clipped by 5 bases and J by 7 bases; unmatched bases: 5. This CDR3 is 14 amino acids long. The CDR3 loop reads CASSWDRLNSPLHF. CDR3 coding DNA: TGTGCCAGCAGCTGGGACAGATTAAATTCACCCCTCCACTTT.

The chain is built from TRBV2 and TRBJ2-5, with 7 bases lining up with TRBD2. With 8 bases clipped from V and 6 bases from J, the junction kept 15 bases outside the gene matches. The germline CDR1 and CDR2 sequences are SNHLY and FYNNEI. This CDR3 comprises 15 residues. In DNA, the CDR3 is TGTGCCAGCGGGGAGAGAGGGAGGGCCGGAAAGACCCAGTACTTC. Its translation is CASGERGRAGKTQYF.

The J gene is TRBJ2-2, the V gene TRBV18; TRBD1 might be the D (6 bases). Trimming stripped 2 bases from V and 5 bases from J, with 12 bases between. Germline CDR1 and CDR2: KGHSH and LQKENI. The CDR3 sequence is 15 residues long. Written as DNA, the CDR3 is TGTGCCAGCTCACCAGCCAGGGGCCGGACCGGGGAGCTGTTTTTT. Amino acid sequence: CASSPARGRTGELFF.

This chain uses TRBV14 with TRBJ1-4, with a possible D match to TRBD1 (5 bases). Trimming removed 4 bases from V and 6 bases from J, with 9 bases in between. The CDR3 is 13 residues long. Germline V gene lookup returns CDR1 SGHDN and CDR2 FVKESK. The CDR3 DNA follows: TGTGCCAGCAGCCTCGGGGGATATGAAAAACTGTTTTTT. Protein: CASSLGGYEKLFF.

The J gene is TRBJ1-6, the V gene TRBV7-2; TRBD1 matches at 11 bases. The germline gives CDR1 SGHTA, CDR2 FQGNSA. CDR3 length equals 18 residues. The V gene end was trimmed by 1 base and the J gene end by 7 bases; junction bases not matched to a gene: 9. Here the CDR3 reads CASSLGGTGGRLNSPLHF. CDR3 nucleotides: TGTGCCAGCAGCTTAGGGGGGACAGGGGGTCGTTTGAATTCACCCCTCCACTTT.

This sequence joins TRBV11-3 and TRBJ2-7, with D possibly TRBD2 on 6 matching bases. Germline CDR1 reads SGHNT; CDR2 reads YENEEA. This CDR3 is 14 amino acids long. V was trimmed by 7 bases and J by 1 base, leaving 14 bases between them. The CDR3 sequence: CASNPRGYSYEQYF. The CDR3 DNA sequence: TGTGCCAGCAACCCACGGGGGTATTCCTACGAGCAGTACTTC.

This clone was seen only a few times. The rearrangement joins TRBV28 to TRBJ1-2; TRBD1 is a possible D gene (6 bases). V shed 8 bases and J shed 0 bases, with 16 bases lying between them. Germline-derived CDR1 and CDR2 are MDHEN and SYDVKM. The CDR3 consists of 15 residues. Here the CDR3 DNA reads TGTGCCAGCGACCAGTCAGGGGCAGCTAACTATGGCTACACCTTC. It encodes CASDQSGAANYGYTF.

This rearrangement joins TRBV7-8 to TRBJ1-4, with D maybe TRBD1 (6 bases). The CDR3 loop spans 16 amino acids. The V gene lost 5 bases and the J gene lost 0 bases, with 13 bases spanning the gap. The germline V gene encodes CDR1 SGHVS and CDR2 FQNEAQ. The CDR3 DNA follows: TGTGCCAGCAGCCTAGGACAGTTTTCAACTAATGAAAAACTGTTTTTT. Amino acid sequence: CASSLGQFSTNEKLFF. Full variable domain (remainder filled in from reference TRBV7-8 and TRBJ1-4): GAGVSQSPRYKVAKRGQDVALRCDPISGHVSLFWYQQALGQGPEFLTYFQNEAQLDKSGLPSDRFFAERPEGSVSTLKIQRTQQEDSAVYLCASSLGQFSTNEKLFFGSGTQLSVL.

The chain recombines TRBV10-1 with TRBJ2-5; 15 bases line up with TRBD2. Germline values: CDR1 WNHNN, CDR2 SYGVQD (reference sequence). The CDR3 has 20 amino acids. Trimming removed 6 bases from V and 3 bases from J; junction bases left unmatched: 17. This CDR3 is CASREGPGLAGGPTKETQYF. The CDR3 DNA reads TGCGCCAGCAGGGAGGGTCCAGGACTAGCGGGAGGGCCCACAAAAGAGACCCAGTACTTC.

The chain combines TRBV30 with TRBJ1-2; D unresolved. CDR1 is GTSNPN, CDR2 SVGIG, per germline (reference sequence). The CDR3 consists of 13 residues. V lost 0 bases, J lost 4 bases, and 9 bases lay in between. The CDR3 is CAWSVSGIYGYTF. CDR3 DNA: TGTGCCTGGAGTGTTTCGGGGATCTATGGCTACACCTTC.

This clone showed up just a few times. This chain uses TRBV5-1 with TRBJ1-6; 7 bases are shared with TRBD1. The V segment lost 0 bases and the J segment 3 bases; nucleotides outside the gene matches: 9. CDR3 size: 18 residues. Germline-derived CDR1 and CDR2 are SGHRS and YFSETQ. The CDR3 bases are TGCGCCAGCAGCTTGGCCTACCGGGACAGTAACTATAATTCACCCCTCCACTTT. As protein: CASSLAYRDSNYNSPLHF.

This clone appeared once. The CDR3 sequence: CASRGGYVKEETQYF. CDR3 DNA sequence: TGTGCCAGCAGGGGGGGGTACGTGAAAGAAGAGACCCAGTACTTC. J is TRBJ2-5 and V is TRBV28; the match to TRBD2 covers 7 bases. CDR1 is MDHEN, CDR2 SYDVKM, per germline. J was trimmed by 3 bases and V by 6 bases; bases with no gene match: 10. The CDR3 is made up of 15 amino acids.

This chain connects TRBV27 to TRBJ1-2; D not resolved. With 1 base removed from V and 4 bases from J, the gap between germline ends came to 10 bases. The CDR3 is 14 residues long. Per the germline V gene, CDR1 is MNHEY and CDR2 is SMNVEV (reference sequence). CDR3 protein: CASSLFRESYGYTF. The CDR3 DNA reads as TGTGCCAGCAGTTTATTTAGGGAGTCCTATGGCTACACCTTC.

The gene calls are TRBV5-1 and TRBJ2-4; maybe TRBD2 (5 bases). This CDR3 is 14 amino acids long. The germline V gene encodes CDR1 SGHRS and CDR2 YFSETQ. V lost 1 base to trimming and J lost 7 bases, with 12 bases between them. This chain's CDR3 is CASSLSPGGNIQYF. The DNA for the CDR3 is TGCGCCAGCAGCTTGTCCCCGGGCGGGAACATTCAGTACTTC.

The chain recombines TRBV5-4 with TRBJ2-7, with 11 bases identical to TRBD2. The CDR3 totals 18 residues. Germline V lookup: CDR1 SGHNT, CDR2 YYREEE (reference sequence). The J segment lost 4 bases and the V segment lost 4 bases, leaving 16 bases of the junction unmatched. The DNA for the CDR3 is TGTGCCAGCAGCCGTACTAGCGGGAGAAATGGATATCTATACGAGCAGTACTTC. This sequence encodes CASSRTSGRNGYLYEQYF.

V is TRBV2 and J is TRBJ2-7; 8 bases agree with TRBD1. The length of the CDR3 is 11 residues. V shed 5 bases and J 12 bases; nucleotides not matched to a gene: 6. From germline, CDR1 is SNHLY and CDR2 FYNNEI. The CDR3 loop reads CASSFGQGLYF. In DNA form, the CDR3 reads TGTGCCAGCAGTTTCGGACAGGGACTGTACTTC.

The chain couples TRBV15 to TRBJ2-2; possibly TRBD2 for D (6 bases). V lost 5 bases to trimming and J lost 2 bases, with 18 bases between them. Germline lookup yields CDR1 LNHNV and CDR2 YYDKDF (reference sequence). The CDR3 sequence is 17 residues long. CDR3: CATSPPGVNFNTGELFF. The CDR3, as DNA: TGTGCCACCAGCCCGCCGGGGGTGAATTTTAACACCGGGGAGCTGTTTTTT. The variable domain in full, completed from reference TRBV15 and TRBJ2-2, reads DAMVIQNPRYQVTQFGKPVTLSCSQTLNHNVMYWYQQKSSQAPKLLFHYYDKDFNNEADTPDNFQSRRPNTSFCFLDIRSPGLGDTAMYLCATSPPGVNFNTGELFFGEGSRLTVL.

The chain recombines TRBV30 with TRBJ1-1; D not resolved. V gave up 3 bases and J gave up 0 bases, with 5 bases separating them. Germline V lookup: CDR1 GTSNPN, CDR2 SVGIG (reference sequence). CDR3 length: 12 amino acids. This chain's CDR3 is CAWRRVNTEAFF. The CDR3 DNA is TGTGCCTGGAGGAGGGTGAACACTGAAGCTTTCTTT.

The rearrangement links TRBV11-2 to TRBJ2-2; 9 bases are shared with TRBD1. The germline CDR1 and CDR2 sequences are SGHAT and FQNNGV. This CDR3 spans 16 amino acids. J was trimmed by 5 bases and V by 5 bases; bases with no gene match: 9. CDR3 sequence reads: CASSPGDRVRTGELFF. CDR3 nucleotide sequence: TGTGCCAGCAGCCCTGGGGACAGGGTGAGGACCGGGGAGCTGTTTTTT. The entire variable domain, with the rest obtained from reference TRBV11-2 and TRBJ2-2, is as follows: EAGVAQSPRYKIIEKRQSVAFWCNPISGHATLYWYQQILGQGPKLLIQFQNNGVVDDSQLPKDRFSAERLKGVDSTLKIQPAKLEDSAVYLCASSPGDRVRTGELFFGEGSRLTVL.

This clone has a single count. This rearrangement joins TRBV4-1 to TRBJ1-5; D remains ambiguous. The CDR3 sequence is 13 residues long. Germline assignment: CDR1 MGHRA and CDR2 YSYEKL. Deletions cut 1 base from V and 6 bases from J, with 7 bases between. The CDR3 is CASSQGVSQPQHF. Written as DNA, the CDR3 is TGCGCCAGCAGCCAAGGTGTTAGTCAGCCCCAGCATTTT.

The V call is TRBV5-1, the J call TRBJ2-7, with a weak D call TRBD1 (6 bases). Germline values: CDR1 SGHRS, CDR2 YFSETQ. V lost 4 bases and J lost 2, with 16 bases in between. The CDR3 extends over 15 amino acids. In DNA form, the CDR3 reads TGCGCCAGCAGCCAAACCCCCGACAGGACCTACGAGCAGTACTTC. It specifies CASSQTPDRTYEQYF.

The chain has TRBV3-1 (or the pseudogene TRBV3-2) and TRBJ1-2; a weak D match, TRBD1 (6 bases). V was cut by 0 bases and J by 8 bases, with 13 bases left in between. Germline CDR1 and CDR2: LGHDT and YNNKEL (reference sequence). The CDR3 loop spans 14 amino acids. CDR3 bases: TGTGCCAGCAGCCAAGAGGGGGCCGCGGGCGGCTACACCTTC. Its protein product is CASSQEGAAGGYTF.

The gene calls are TRBV5-6 and TRBJ1-1, with D perhaps matching TRBD1 (6 bases). Germline V gene sequence: CDR1 SGHDT, CDR2 YYEEEE. V dropped 2 bases and J dropped 1 base, with 9 bases sitting between them. This CDR3 is 14 amino acids long. CDR3 region: CASSFQGRNTEAFF. DNA for the CDR3: TGTGCCAGCAGCTTTCAGGGGCGGAACACTGAAGCTTTCTTT. Full variable domain (rest looked up from reference TRBV5-6 and TRBJ1-1): DAGVTQSPTHLIKTRGQQVTLRCSPKSGHDTVSWYQQALGQGPQFIFQYYEEEERQRGNFPDRFSGHQFPNYSSELNVNALLLGDSALYLCASSFQGRNTEAFFGQGTRLTVV.